A selection of T cell receptor beta chains follows, all from one sample in a study of cytomegalovirus exposure and HLA in healthy donors. The assay was immunoSEQ multiplex PCR, and TCRdb's table has in-frame clones only and misses some. The sample includes approximately 190,000 clones, around 75% seen only once; the top ten take approximately 1.8%. Sequenced: PBMCs. The receptors derive from a woman in her 30s in good health and CMV-seronegative. Both conserved end residues are part of each CDR3. D genes are given only for firm matches. The listing skips clone size in some rows; elsewhere it reads once, few, many or a size class.

j_gene: TRBJ1-1; d_gene: TRBD1; abundance: NA; v_gene: TRBV6-4; CDR3nt: TGTGCCAGCAGTTCTACAGGGGCTGGTGAAGCTTTCTTT; CDR3aa: CASSSTGAGEAFF
j_gene: TRBJ2-3; d_gene: NA; abundance: NA; v_gene: TRBV29-1; CDR3nt: TGCAGCGCCGAACTACTATCTTCTCAGTATTTT; CDR3aa: CSAELLSSQYF
j_gene: TRBJ1-2; d_gene: TRBD1; abundance: NA; v_gene: TRBV10-3; CDR3nt: TGTGCCATCAGTGAGAAGGACAGGGCTAACTATGGCTACACCTTC; CDR3aa: CAISEKDRANYGYTF
j_gene: TRBJ2-7; d_gene: NA; abundance: NA; v_gene: TRBV21-1; CDR3nt: TGTGCCAGCAGCAAAAGGGGTAGCGGGCCCTCCTACGAGCAGTACTTC; CDR3aa: CASSKRGSGPSYEQYF
j_gene: TRBJ2-2; d_gene: NA; abundance: NA; v_gene: TRBV18; CDR3nt: TGTGCCAGCTACGACAGCCTAAAGAACACCGGGGAGCTGTTTTTT; CDR3aa: CASYDSLKNTGELFF
j_gene: TRBJ2-1; d_gene: NA; abundance: NA; v_gene: TRBV23-1; CDR3nt: TGCGCCAGCAGTCAAGTAGAGTGGTTCTTC; CDR3aa: CASSQVEWFF
j_gene: TRBJ2-7; d_gene: TRBD2; abundance: NA; v_gene: TRBV27; CDR3nt: TGTGCCAGCAAGGAGCGGGGGGCGCCAGCCTACGAGCAGTACTTC; CDR3aa: CASKERGAPAYEQYF
j_gene: TRBJ2-7; d_gene: NA; abundance: NA; v_gene: TRBV29-1; CDR3nt: TGCAGCGTCTCCGCGGTAGGTGGCAGGGACTACGAGCAGTACTTC; CDR3aa: CSVSAVGGRDYEQYF
j_gene: TRBJ2-3; d_gene: TRBD2; abundance: NA; v_gene: TRBV28; CDR3nt: TGTGCCAGCACCCGAGGACTAGCGGGGCCCCCAGATACGCAGTATTTT; CDR3aa: CASTRGLAGPPDTQYF
j_gene: TRBJ1-3; d_gene: NA; abundance: NA; v_gene: TRBV30; CDR3nt: TGTGCCGCTAGCGAGGGAGGGAACACCATATATTTT; CDR3aa: CAASEGGNTIYF
j_gene: TRBJ2-1; d_gene: NA; abundance: NA; v_gene: TRBV2; CDR3nt: TGTGCCAGAAGGCTGGAGGGAGCGGATTCCTACAATGAGCAGTTCTTC; CDR3aa: CARRLEGADSYNEQFF
j_gene: TRBJ2-7; d_gene: TRBD2; abundance: once; v_gene: TRBV19; CDR3nt: TGTGCCAGTAGCGCACTAGCGGGTGCCTACGAGCAGTACTTC; CDR3aa: CASSALAGAYEQYF
j_gene: TRBJ2-7; d_gene: TRBD2; abundance: NA; v_gene: TRBV9; CDR3nt: TGTGCCAGCAGCGTAGGGGCTAGCGGGTATGACTCCTACGAGCAGTACTTC; CDR3aa: CASSVGASGYDSYEQYF
j_gene: TRBJ1-2; d_gene: NA; abundance: NA; v_gene: TRBV9; CDR3nt: TGTGCCAGCAGCGTAGACAGGGAGGGCTATGGCTACACCTTC; CDR3aa: CASSVDREGYGYTF
j_gene: TRBJ1-2; d_gene: NA; abundance: few; v_gene: TRBV7-2; CDR3nt: TGTGCCAGCAGCTTAGGGGGGGGAGGGGAAGGCTATGGCTACACCTTC; CDR3aa: CASSLGGGGEGYGYTF
j_gene: TRBJ2-7; d_gene: NA; abundance: NA; v_gene: TRBV4-1; CDR3nt: TGCGCCAGCAGCCAAGAAACTTCAGCCTTTAGCTCCTACGAGCAGTACTTC; CDR3aa: CASSQETSAFSSYEQYF
j_gene: TRBJ1-4; d_gene: NA; abundance: NA; v_gene: TRBV5-1; CDR3nt: TGCGCCAGCAGCTTCAGAGGGAAGGATGAAAAACTGTTTTTT; CDR3aa: CASSFRGKDEKLFF
j_gene: TRBJ1-1; d_gene: NA; abundance: NA; v_gene: TRBV7-2; CDR3nt: TGTGCCAGCAGCTTAAGGGGGAACACTGAAGCTTTCTTT; CDR3aa: CASSLRGNTEAFF
j_gene: TRBJ2-2; d_gene: TRBD1; abundance: NA; v_gene: TRBV4-3; CDR3nt: TGCGCCAGCAGCTCACATTCGGGACAGCGAACCGGGGAGCTGTTTTTT; CDR3aa: CASSSHSGQRTGELFF
j_gene: TRBJ1-2; d_gene: NA; abundance: NA; v_gene: TRBV6-5; CDR3nt: TGTGCCAGCAGTTATACCAGGCCCACTTTGAATGGCTACACCTTC; CDR3aa: CASSYTRPTLNGYTF
j_gene: TRBJ2-7; d_gene: NA; abundance: NA; v_gene: TRBV7-9; CDR3nt: TGTTCCAGCAGCTTAGAGGAAGGGGCAGGGCGCTCCTACGAGCAGTACTTC; CDR3aa: CSSSLEEGAGRSYEQYF
j_gene: TRBJ1-2; d_gene: NA; abundance: NA; v_gene: TRBV19; CDR3nt: TGTGCCAAGCCCGGGCGGAGTGGGAGCGGCTACACCTTC; CDR3aa: CAKPGRSGSGYTF
j_gene: TRBJ2-1; d_gene: NA; abundance: NA; v_gene: TRBV29-1; CDR3nt: TGCAGCGTCAGGACTGACCTCTCCTACAATGAGCAGTTCTTC; CDR3aa: CSVRTDLSYNEQFF
j_gene: TRBJ2-1; d_gene: NA; abundance: NA; v_gene: TRBV21-1; CDR3nt: TGTGCCAGCAGCAAAGCCAATTCTAGCGGGATTTACAATGAGCAGTTCTTC; CDR3aa: CASSKANSSGIYNEQFF
j_gene: TRBJ2-1; d_gene: NA; abundance: NA; v_gene: TRBV7-9; CDR3nt: TGTGCCAGCAGCTCCGGGACTCGGGAGTTCTTC; CDR3aa: CASSSGTREFF
j_gene: TRBJ1-1; d_gene: NA; abundance: NA; v_gene: TRBV4-3; CDR3nt: TGCGCCAGCAGCCAAGACAGGGATTTGGGGAGGTACACTGAAGCTTTCTTT; CDR3aa: CASSQDRDLGRYTEAFF
j_gene: TRBJ1-2; d_gene: TRBD1; abundance: NA; v_gene: TRBV12-5; CDR3nt: TGTGCTAGTGGTTTGGGACAGGGGGTTAGGGACGGCTACACCTTC; CDR3aa: CASGLGQGVRDGYTF
j_gene: TRBJ2-7; d_gene: TRBD2; abundance: NA; v_gene: TRBV2; CDR3nt: TGTGCCAGCAGTGTAGAGACTAGCGGGAGGGCGGGCTACGAGCAGTACTTC; CDR3aa: CASSVETSGRAGYEQYF